Presented here are 32 T cell receptor beta chains from one specimen sequenced in a study of T cell responses to AZD1222 COVID-19 vaccine. Clones were read by immunoSEQ multiplex PCR, and TCRdb kept only the in-frame ones, dropping some. The table includes approximately 150,000 clones, about nine tenths detected once. This specimen was peripheral blood, taken on day 0 of AZD1222 vaccination. The receptors here all came from an adult in good health.

The chain employs TRBV7-2 and TRBJ1-5; tentative D call: TRBD1 (5 bases). The CDR3 is made up of 17 amino acids. Trimming shortened V by 3 bases and J by 7 bases, and 22 bases separated the two germline ends. Per germline, CDR1 SGHTA and CDR2 FQGNSA. CDR3 sequence: CASSFYRGRVVGQPQHF. The CDR3 DNA reads TGTGCCAGCAGCTTTTATAGGGGCAGGGTGGTTGGGCAGCCCCAGCATTTT. The whole variable domain, filled in from reference TRBV7-2 and TRBJ1-5, reads GAGVSQSPSNKVTEKGKDVELRCDPISGHTALYWYRQSLGQGLEFLIYFQGNSAPDKSGLPSDRFSAERTGGSVSTLTIQRTQQEDSAVYLCASSFYRGRVVGQPQHFGDGTRLSIL.

The J gene is TRBJ1-3, the V gene TRBV7-9; D uncertain. Between the trimmed V and J ends, which lost 5 bases and 5 bases, there was a span of 19 bases. This CDR3 region has 16 residues. Germline V gene data show CDR1 as SEHNR and CDR2 as FQNEAQ (reference sequence). In nucleotides, the CDR3 is TGTGCCAGCAGCCCCCGAGGTTGGGATTTCCGAAACACCATATATTTT. Its protein product is CASSPRGWDFRNTIYF.

V is TRBV11-3 and J is TRBJ2-1, with 11 positions matching TRBD2. Trimming cost V 0 bases and J 7 bases; bases outside gene matches: 14. Germline loops: CDR1 SGHNT, CDR2 YENEEA. The CDR3 is 19 residues long. CDR3: CASSLDSRLAGGTRNEQFF. The CDR3 region has the DNA TGTGCCAGCAGCTTAGATTCGAGGCTAGCGGGAGGTACACGGAATGAGCAGTTCTTC.

The J gene is TRBJ1-2, the V gene TRBV29-1, with D maybe TRBD1 (5 bases). Trimming shortened V by 2 bases and J by 2 bases, and 6 bases separated the two germline ends. Germline CDR1 SQVTM, CDR2 ANQGSEA. This CDR3 spans 12 amino acids. CDR3 residues: CSVEQGNYGYTF. CDR3 bases: TGCAGCGTTGAACAGGGCAACTATGGCTACACCTTC.

The genes are TRBV18 and TRBJ2-7; weak D call: TRBD2 (5 bases). Trimming removed 6 bases at V and 5 bases at J, with 20 bases between. Looked up from germline, CDR1 is KGHSH and CDR2 is LQKENI. There are 15 residues in the CDR3. DNA for the CDR3: TGTGCCAGCTCTCCCTCTCTGGAGGCCGGAGACGAGCAGTACTTC. Translating gives CASSPSLEAGDEQYF.

The chain carries TRBV30 and TRBJ2-1; TRBD2 matches at 8 bases. CDR3 size: 15 residues. Trimming cost V 2 bases and J 4 bases; bases outside gene matches: 7. The germline V gene encodes CDR1 GTSNPN and CDR2 SVGIG (reference sequence). In nucleotides, the CDR3 is TGTGCCTGGAGTCCCGGACTAGCTTCTTACAATGAGCAGTTCTTC. Translation: CAWSPGLASYNEQFF.

As DNA, the CDR3 is TGTGCCAGCAGCTCCAGCCGGAAAAGGAGCACAGATACGCAGTATTTT. Translating gives CASSSSRKRSTDTQYF. J is TRBJ2-3 and V is TRBV5-4, with unresolved D. The V and J ends lost 3 bases and 0 bases respectively, with 14 bases between them. The CDR3 extends over 16 amino acids. CDR1 is SGHNT, CDR2 YYREEE, per germline (reference sequence).

The genes are TRBV7-2 and TRBJ2-1; 15 nucleotides match TRBD2. This CDR3 comprises 15 residues. J lost 10 bases, V lost 6 bases, and 7 bases had no gene match. The germline CDR1 and CDR2 sequences are SGHTA and FQGNSA. This chain's CDR3 is CASRLGLAGGGEQFF. Here the CDR3 DNA reads TGTGCCAGCAGGCTTGGACTAGCGGGAGGGGGGGAGCAGTTCTTC.

The chain employs TRBV7-9 and TRBJ2-1; tentatively, D is TRBD2 (6 bases). The V gene's germline CDR1 is SEHNR and CDR2 FQNEAQ (reference sequence). This CDR3 spans 15 amino acids. The ends were cut back, 5 bases at V and 1 base at J, with 12 bases in the middle. The CDR3 region has the DNA TGTGCCAGCAGCAAGGAGGGACTGTCCTACAATGAGCAGTTCTTC. Its translation: CASSKEGLSYNEQFF.

This clone was observed a few times. The chain carries TRBV4-3 and TRBJ2-2, with D maybe TRBD1 (6 bases). The germline CDR1 and CDR2 sequences are LGHNA and YSLEER. The CDR3 extends over 17 amino acids. Between the trimmed V and J ends, which lost 3 bases and 4 bases, there was a span of 18 bases. The DNA for the CDR3 is TGCGCCAGCAGCCAGGGTCTGGGGGCCTTGGGCACCGGGGAGCTGTTTTTT. This gives the protein CASSQGLGALGTGELFF.

This chain connects TRBV28 to TRBJ1-5; D ambiguous. Looked up from germline, CDR1 is MDHEN and CDR2 is SYDVKM. Between the trimmed V and J ends, which lost 5 bases and 0 bases, there was a span of 11 bases. The CDR3 sequence is 15 residues long. The CDR3 DNA sequence: TGTGCCAGCAGTCGCGACACTTTTAGCAATCAGCCCCAGCATTTT. Its translation is CASSRDTFSNQPQHF.

This clone was recorded once. The rearrangement links TRBV19 to TRBJ1-6, with TRBD1 identical over 8 bases. With V trimmed by 3 bases and J by 9 bases, 4 bases remained unmatched. Germline V gene sequence: CDR1 LNHDA, CDR2 SQIVND (reference sequence). The CDR3 consists of 14 residues. In DNA, the CDR3 is TGTGCCAGTAGTATCGGACAGGGAAGTTCACCCCTCCACTTT. Its translation: CASSIGQGSSPLHF.

The V gene is TRBV6-2 or TRBV6-3, the J gene TRBJ2-1, with TRBD2 identical over 11 bases. After removal of 4 bases from V and 8 bases from J, the junction contained 4 bases not matched to a gene. Germline-derived CDR1 and CDR2 are MNHEY and SVGEGT. CDR3 length: 14 amino acids. In DNA form, the CDR3 reads TGTGCCAGCAGTTTTAGCGGGAGGGCGCATGAGCAGTTCTTC. Translating gives CASSFSGRAHEQFF.

The rearrangement joins TRBV5-1 to TRBJ1-4; TRBD1 might be the D (5 bases). Looked up from germline, CDR1 is SGHRS and CDR2 is YFSETQ. V was pared by 4 bases and J by 3 bases, with 13 bases between. This CDR3 has 15 amino acids. The CDR3 DNA is TGCGCCAGCAGCGGTACGGGACTGGCTAATGAAAAACTGTTTTTT. Amino acids: CASSGTGLANEKLFF.

The chain is built from TRBV7-9 and TRBJ1-2; D is uncertain. The length of the CDR3 is 14 residues. V gave up 5 bases and J gave up 2 bases, with 12 bases separating them. Germline-derived CDR1 and CDR2 are SEHNR and FQNEAQ (reference sequence). CDR3 region: CASSPWAGNYGYTF. CDR3 bases: TGTGCCAGCAGCCCATGGGCGGGAAACTATGGCTACACCTTC.

The V gene is TRBV7-8, the J gene TRBJ2-4, with 11 bases fitting TRBD2. After removal of 0 bases from V and 0 bases from J, the junction contained 1 base not matched to a gene. Germline V gene sequence: CDR1 SGHVS, CDR2 FQNEAQ. This CDR3 is 17 amino acids long. The CDR3 DNA reads as TGTGCCAGCAGCTTAGCGGGGACTAGCGGAGCCAAAAACATTCAGTACTTC. Its translation is CASSLAGTSGAKNIQYF.

This sequence joins TRBV5-1 and TRBJ2-5, with a weak D call TRBD2 (6 bases). Trimming removed 4 bases at V and 4 bases at J, with 23 bases between. CDR1 is SGHRS and CDR2 is YFSETQ in the germline V gene. The CDR3 totals 17 residues. The CDR3 is CASSPWGSGLYGETQYF. The CDR3 DNA sequence: TGCGCCAGCAGCCCGTGGGGTAGCGGATTATATGGAGAGACCCAGTACTTC.

The chain uses TRBV7-2 and TRBJ2-7; possible D gene TRBD2, 5 bases. Germline CDR1 SGHTA, CDR2 FQGNSA. The V and J ends lost 2 bases and 4 bases respectively, with 12 bases between them. This CDR3 has 14 residues. Here the CDR3 reads CASSLLRDRYEQYF. CDR3 coding DNA: TGTGCCAGCAGCTTATTGAGGGATAGGTACGAGCAGTACTTC.

This chain links TRBV5-1 with TRBJ2-2, with 10 nucleotides matching TRBD1. V gave up 0 bases and J gave up 7 bases; unmatched junction bases: 3. Per germline, CDR1 SGHRS and CDR2 YFSETQ. The CDR3 has 15 residues. The CDR3 region has the DNA TGCGCCAGCAGCTTGGGACAGGGGGCGGTCGGGGAGCTGTTTTTT. Amino acid sequence: CASSLGQGAVGELFF. Looking up the rest from reference TRBV5-1 and TRBJ2-2 gives the full variable domain: KAGVTQTPRYLIKTRGQQVTLSCSPISGHRSVSWYQQTPGQGLQFLFEYFSETQRNKGNFPGRFSGRQFSNSRSEMNVSTLELGDSALYLCASSLGQGAVGELFFGEGSRLTVL.

J is TRBJ2-2 and V is TRBV5-8, with TRBD1 matching 10 bases. The CDR3 runs to 17 residues. V was pared by 3 bases and J by 7 bases, with 12 bases of the junction left unmatched. Per germline, CDR1 SGHTS and CDR2 YDEGEE. CDR3 sequence reads: CASSSPGQGPFSGELFF. The DNA for the CDR3 is TGTGCCAGCAGCTCACCGGGACAGGGGCCCTTCAGCGGGGAGCTGTTTTTT.

The gene calls are TRBV14 and TRBJ1-2; D possibly corresponds to TRBD1 (6 bases). V lost 1 base and J lost 0, with 9 bases in between. The germline gives CDR1 SGHDN, CDR2 FVKESK. CDR3 size: 15 residues. CDR3 region: CASSQVGQTNYGYTF. The CDR3 DNA follows: TGTGCCAGCAGCCAAGTTGGACAGACTAACTATGGCTACACCTTC.

The V gene is TRBV5-4, the J gene TRBJ1-1; 9 nucleotides match TRBD1. CDR1 is SGHNT and CDR2 is YYREEE in the germline V gene (reference sequence). Losses at the gene ends were 5 bases for V and 3 bases for J; bases not matched to a gene: 8. The CDR3 is 15 amino acids. The CDR3, as DNA: TGTGCCAGCAGGCTTCGTAGGACAGGGGACACTGAAGCTTTCTTT. Translated: CASRLRRTGDTEAFF.

J is TRBJ1-5 and V is TRBV28, with 7 positions matching TRBD1. Germline-derived CDR1 and CDR2 are MDHEN and SYDVKM. The CDR3 totals 13 residues. Trimming took 10 bases from V and 7 from J; bases not matched to a gene: 10. In DNA, the CDR3 is TGTGCCACCCTTCGGACGGGACAGCAGCCCCAGCATTTT. Translation: CATLRTGQQPQHF.

This clone was seen only once. The chain is built from TRBV6-5 and TRBJ2-7; D is uncertain. Trimming pared 8 bases from V and 2 bases from J, leaving 13 bases between. CDR1 MNHEY and CDR2 SVGAGI come from the germline V gene. The CDR3 contains 13 residues. The CDR3 region is CASGSMRTYEQYF. For the CDR3, the DNA is TGTGCCAGCGGGTCAATGAGGACCTACGAGCAGTACTTC.

The rearrangement joins TRBV12-3 or TRBV12-4 to TRBJ2-7, with 8 bases that match TRBD1. This CDR3 has 13 residues. The J segment lost 3 bases and the V segment lost 8 bases, leaving 6 bases of the junction unmatched. The CDR3 DNA reads as TGTGCCAGCCAAAGCGGACAGGGCTACGAGCAGTACTTC. Protein product: CASQSGQGYEQYF.

The rearrangement joins TRBV4-1 to TRBJ1-2, with D perhaps matching TRBD1 (5 bases). Germline-derived CDR1 and CDR2 are MGHRA and YSYEKL. This CDR3 comprises 14 residues. Trimming took off 0 bases at V and 6 bases at J, with 11 bases between the two ends. CDR3 region: CASSQDQWGDGYTF. CDR3 sequence (DNA): TGCGCCAGCAGCCAAGATCAGTGGGGGGATGGCTACACCTTC.

The V and J genes are TRBV18 and TRBJ1-1; D possibly corresponds to TRBD1 (5 bases). The germline gives CDR1 KGHSH, CDR2 LQKENI. The CDR3 is 14 residues long. Trimming shortened V by 5 bases and J by 2 bases, and 12 bases separated the two germline ends. The CDR3 reads CASSITRGNTEAFF. The CDR3 region has the DNA TGTGCCAGCTCAATTACGAGGGGTAACACTGAAGCTTTCTTT.

This chain uses TRBV7-2 with TRBJ2-5, with no clear D. CDR1 is SGHTA, CDR2 FQGNSA, per germline. V lost 5 bases to trimming and J lost 5 bases, with 12 bases between them. The CDR3 has 13 amino acids. CDR3 loop: CASSLSPQETQYF. CDR3 DNA sequence: TGTGCCAGCAGCCTCTCTCCTCAGGAGACCCAGTACTTC. Full variable domain (outside the CDR3, taken from reference TRBV7-2 and TRBJ2-5): GAGVSQSPSNKVTEKGKDVELRCDPISGHTALYWYRQSLGQGLEFLIYFQGNSAPDKSGLPSDRFSAERTGGSVSTLTIQRTQQEDSAVYLCASSLSPQETQYFGPGTRLLVL.

The rearrangement links TRBV6-5 to TRBJ1-2; no clear D gene. Germline V gives CDR1 MNHEY, CDR2 SVGAGI. Deletions cut 0 bases from V and 2 bases from J, with 4 bases between. The CDR3 loop spans 13 amino acids. The CDR3 loop reads CASSYSDNYGYTF. DNA of the CDR3: TGTGCCAGCAGTTACTCGGACAACTATGGCTACACCTTC.

This chain links TRBV28 with TRBJ1-3, with 8 positions matching TRBD1. The CDR3 covers 15 residues. The junction had 6 bases not matched to a gene; V was cut back by 5 bases and J by 3 bases. Per germline, CDR1 MDHEN and CDR2 SYDVKM. CDR3 coding DNA: TGTGCCAGCAGTGCCACAGGGGGAGGTGGAAACACCATATATTTT. It codes for CASSATGGGGNTIYF.

The V gene is TRBV10-3, the J gene TRBJ2-1; 9 bases are shared with TRBD1. Losses at the gene ends were 2 bases for V and 15 bases for J; bases not matched to a gene: 5. The CDR3 has 12 residues. In germline, CDR1 is ENHRY, CDR2 SYGVKD. The CDR3 loop reads CAISEDGTGWFF. The CDR3 coding sequence is TGTGCCATCAGTGAGGATGGGACAGGGTGGTTCTTC.

This clone was picked up one time. V usage is TRBV7-6 and J usage is TRBJ2-5; D possibly uses TRBD1 or TRBD2 (5 bases each). This CDR3 has 12 amino acids. Trimming shortened V by 4 bases and J by 10 bases, and 13 bases separated the two germline ends. Germline lookup yields CDR1 SGHVS and CDR2 FNYEAQ. CDR3 DNA sequence: TGTGCCAGCAGCTCAGGGCGGGTCGGCCAGTACTTC. It yields the protein CASSSGRVGQYF.